The clone carrying this T cell receptor (beta chain) has more than one count but fewer than ten. What it recognizes is unknown. These data come from a study of blood T cells in healthy people across ages. Across the whole study: With template switching, about one barcoded beta molecule was captured per two T cells.

With 2 bases clipped from V and 4 bases from J, the junction kept 3 bases outside the gene matches. Germline CDR1 LNHNV, CDR2 YYDKDF (reference sequence). The CDR3 consists of 14 residues. Together with a sample-barcoded 5' primer, a J-beta primer mix was included in a second PCR lasting roughly 7 to 11 cycles. Tags on each cDNA molecule came from a template-switch adaptor with 12 random nucleotides. Each of the samples gave a minimum of 3 million paired-end reads that contained CDR3. TCRdb analysed the 5' RACE reads with MiXCR anew, one entry per CDR3 protein. The sample yields 1.5 million to 1.9 million distinct CDR3 sequences, roughly 43% seen once. The study, taken as a whole, reports: Per million T cells, TCR beta diversity dropped roughly linearly as age increased.

The V and J genes are TRBV15 and TRBJ2-7; 9 bases line up with TRBD2. This TCR was sampled from a woman aged 18-35 years in good health. Sequencing was carried out using blood. The CDR3 loop is CATSRLAGAYEQYF. The CDR3 bases are TGTGCCACCAGCAGATTAGCGGGAGCGTACGAGCAGTACTTC.